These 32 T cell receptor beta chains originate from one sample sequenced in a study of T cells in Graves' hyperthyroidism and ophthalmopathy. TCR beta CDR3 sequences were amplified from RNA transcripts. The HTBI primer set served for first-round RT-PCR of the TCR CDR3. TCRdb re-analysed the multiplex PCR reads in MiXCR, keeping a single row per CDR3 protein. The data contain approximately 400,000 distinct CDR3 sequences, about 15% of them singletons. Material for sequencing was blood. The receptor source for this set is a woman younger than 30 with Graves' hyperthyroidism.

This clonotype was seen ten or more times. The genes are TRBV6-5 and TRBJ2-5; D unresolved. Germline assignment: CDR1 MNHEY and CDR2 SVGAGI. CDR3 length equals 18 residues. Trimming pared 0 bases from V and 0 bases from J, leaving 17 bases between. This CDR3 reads CASSYSPDAKPYQETQYF. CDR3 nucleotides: TGTGCCAGCAGTTACTCGCCCGACGCCAAGCCGTACCAAGAGACCCAGTACTTC.

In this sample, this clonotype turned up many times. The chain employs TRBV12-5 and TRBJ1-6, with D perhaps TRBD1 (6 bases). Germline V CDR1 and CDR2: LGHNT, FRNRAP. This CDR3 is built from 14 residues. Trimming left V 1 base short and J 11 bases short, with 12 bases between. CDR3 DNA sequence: TGTGCTAGTGGTTTGGAACCGGGGGGCACACCCCTCCACTTT. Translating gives CASGLEPGGTPLHF.

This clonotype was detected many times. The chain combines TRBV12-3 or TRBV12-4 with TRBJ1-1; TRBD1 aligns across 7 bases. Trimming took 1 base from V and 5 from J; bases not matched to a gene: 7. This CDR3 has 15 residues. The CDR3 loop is CASSLGQGGHTEAFF. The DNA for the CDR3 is TGTGCCAGCAGTTTAGGACAGGGAGGGCATACTGAAGCTTTCTTT.

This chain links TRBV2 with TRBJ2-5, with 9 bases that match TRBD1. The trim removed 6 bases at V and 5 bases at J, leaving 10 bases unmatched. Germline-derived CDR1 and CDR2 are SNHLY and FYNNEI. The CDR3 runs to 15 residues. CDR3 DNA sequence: TGTGCCAGCAGCACCGGGACAGGGTCGGGGGAGACCCAGTACTTC. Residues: CASSTGTGSGETQYF.

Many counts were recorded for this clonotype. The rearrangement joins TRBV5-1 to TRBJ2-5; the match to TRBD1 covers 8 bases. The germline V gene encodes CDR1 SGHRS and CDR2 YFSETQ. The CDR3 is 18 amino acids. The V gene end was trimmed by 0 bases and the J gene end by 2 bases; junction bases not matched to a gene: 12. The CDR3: CASSLAFTGDRPQETQYF. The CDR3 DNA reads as TGCGCCAGCAGCTTGGCCTTTACAGGGGACAGGCCACAAGAGACCCAGTACTTC. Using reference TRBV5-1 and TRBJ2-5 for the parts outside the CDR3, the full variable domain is KAGVTQTPRYLIKTRGQQVTLSCSPISGHRSVSWYQQTPGQGLQFLFEYFSETQRNKGNFPGRFSGRQFSNSRSEMNVSTLELGDSALYLCASSLAFTGDRPQETQYFGPGTRLLVL.

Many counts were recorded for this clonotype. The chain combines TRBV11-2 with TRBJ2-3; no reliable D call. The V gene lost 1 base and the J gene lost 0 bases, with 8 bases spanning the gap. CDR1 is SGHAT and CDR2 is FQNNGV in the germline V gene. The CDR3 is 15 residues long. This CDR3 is CASSLATASTDTQYF. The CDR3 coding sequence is TGTGCCAGCAGCTTAGCGACGGCGAGCACAGATACGCAGTATTTT.

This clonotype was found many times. In DNA, the CDR3 is TGTGCCAGCAGCTTAGGACAATTCCAAGAGACCCAGTACTTC. This encodes CASSLGQFQETQYF. This sequence joins TRBV7-9 and TRBJ2-5; D not resolved. V was pared by 1 base and J by 1 base, with 7 bases between. This CDR3 comprises 14 residues. Germline V gene data show CDR1 as SEHNR and CDR2 as FQNEAQ (reference sequence).

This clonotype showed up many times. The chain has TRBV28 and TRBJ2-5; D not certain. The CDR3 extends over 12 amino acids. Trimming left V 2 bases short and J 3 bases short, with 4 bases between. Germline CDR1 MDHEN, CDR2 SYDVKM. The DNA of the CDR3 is TGTGCCAGCAGTTTACCGGAAGAGACCCAGTACTTC. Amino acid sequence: CASSLPEETQYF.

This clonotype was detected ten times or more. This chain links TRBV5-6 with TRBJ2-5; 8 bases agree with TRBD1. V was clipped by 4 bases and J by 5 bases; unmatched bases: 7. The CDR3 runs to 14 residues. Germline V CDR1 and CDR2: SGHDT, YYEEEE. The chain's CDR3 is CASSIQGVYETQYF. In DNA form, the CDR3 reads TGTGCCAGCAGCATACAGGGGGTCTATGAGACCCAGTACTTC.

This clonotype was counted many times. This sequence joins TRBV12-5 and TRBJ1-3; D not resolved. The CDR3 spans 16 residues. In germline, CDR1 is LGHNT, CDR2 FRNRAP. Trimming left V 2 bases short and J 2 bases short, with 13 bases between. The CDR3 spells CASGLMAGSTGNTIYF. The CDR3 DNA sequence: TGTGCTAGTGGTTTGATGGCGGGATCAACTGGAAACACCATATATTTT.

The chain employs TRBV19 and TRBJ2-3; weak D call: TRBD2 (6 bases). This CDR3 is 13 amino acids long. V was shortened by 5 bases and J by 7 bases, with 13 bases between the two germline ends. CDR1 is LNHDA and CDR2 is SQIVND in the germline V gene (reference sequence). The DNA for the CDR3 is TGTGCCAGTAGTTCCGGTGGGGGGAATACGCAGTATTTT. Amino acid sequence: CASSSGGGNTQYF.

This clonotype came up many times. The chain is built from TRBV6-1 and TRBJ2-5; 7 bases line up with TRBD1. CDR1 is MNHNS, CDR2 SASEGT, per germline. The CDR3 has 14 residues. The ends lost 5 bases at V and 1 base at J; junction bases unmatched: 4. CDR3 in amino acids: CASSPGQVQETQYF. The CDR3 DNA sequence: TGTGCCAGCAGTCCCGGACAGGTCCAAGAGACCCAGTACTTC.

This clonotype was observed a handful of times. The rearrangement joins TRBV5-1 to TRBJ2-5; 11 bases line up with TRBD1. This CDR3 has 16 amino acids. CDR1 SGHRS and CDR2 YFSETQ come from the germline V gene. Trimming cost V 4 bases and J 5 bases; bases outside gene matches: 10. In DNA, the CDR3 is TGCGCCAGCAGCCCCATCCCCGGGACAGGGGGGGAGACCCAGTACTTC. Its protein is CASSPIPGTGGETQYF.

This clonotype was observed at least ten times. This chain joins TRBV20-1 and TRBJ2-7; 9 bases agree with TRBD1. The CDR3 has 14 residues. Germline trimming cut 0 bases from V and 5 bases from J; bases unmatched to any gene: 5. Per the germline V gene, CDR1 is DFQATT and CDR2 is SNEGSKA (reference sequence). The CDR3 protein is CSARDLTGGDEQYF. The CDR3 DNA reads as TGCAGTGCTAGAGATCTGACAGGGGGGGACGAGCAGTACTTC.

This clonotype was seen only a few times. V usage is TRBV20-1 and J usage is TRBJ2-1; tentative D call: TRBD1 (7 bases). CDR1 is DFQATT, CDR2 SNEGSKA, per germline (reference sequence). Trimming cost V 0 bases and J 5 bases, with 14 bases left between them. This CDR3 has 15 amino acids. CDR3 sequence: CSARDGGTVDNEQFF. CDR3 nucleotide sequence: TGCAGTGCTAGAGATGGGGGGACAGTAGACAATGAGCAGTTCTTC.

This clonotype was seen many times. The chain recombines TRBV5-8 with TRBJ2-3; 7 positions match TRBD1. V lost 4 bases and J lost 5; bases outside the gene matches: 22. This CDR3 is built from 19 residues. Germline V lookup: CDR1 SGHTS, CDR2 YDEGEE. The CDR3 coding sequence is TGTGCCAGCAGCCCCTCAATCCGACAGGGACGGGGTACACAAGATACGCAGTATTTT. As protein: CASSPSIRQGRGTQDTQYF.

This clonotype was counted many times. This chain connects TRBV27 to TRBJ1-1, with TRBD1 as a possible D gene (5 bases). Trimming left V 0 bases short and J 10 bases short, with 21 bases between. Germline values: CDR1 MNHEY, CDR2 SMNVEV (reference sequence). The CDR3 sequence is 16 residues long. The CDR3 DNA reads TGTGCCAGCAGTTTATCTGGCGTGGGGCCCGCCCTGCCAGCTTTCTTT. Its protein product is CASSLSGVGPALPAFF.

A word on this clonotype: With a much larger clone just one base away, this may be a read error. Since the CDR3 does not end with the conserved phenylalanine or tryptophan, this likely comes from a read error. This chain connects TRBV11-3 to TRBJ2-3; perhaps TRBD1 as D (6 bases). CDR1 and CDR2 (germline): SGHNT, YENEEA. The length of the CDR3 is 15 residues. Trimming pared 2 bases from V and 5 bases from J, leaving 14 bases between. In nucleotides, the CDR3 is TGTGCCAGCAGCTTAATCGGGACAAACCTAGATACGCAGTATTCT. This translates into CASSLIGTNLDTQYS.

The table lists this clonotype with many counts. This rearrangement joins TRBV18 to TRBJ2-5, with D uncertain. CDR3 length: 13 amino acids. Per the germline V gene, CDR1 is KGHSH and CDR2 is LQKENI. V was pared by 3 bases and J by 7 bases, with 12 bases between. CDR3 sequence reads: CASSPDMGGTQYF. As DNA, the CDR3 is TGTGCCAGCTCACCCGACATGGGTGGGACCCAGTACTTC.

CDR3 coding DNA: TGTGCCAGCAGTTACGACAGGTTGGGCGAAAAACTGTTTTTT. Amino acids: CASSYDRLGEKLFF. The chain employs TRBV27 and TRBJ1-4; possible D gene TRBD1, 6 bases. Trimming took 4 bases from V and 8 from J, leaving 14 bases between them. From germline, CDR1 is MNHEY and CDR2 SMNVEV (reference sequence). The CDR3 sequence is 14 residues long.

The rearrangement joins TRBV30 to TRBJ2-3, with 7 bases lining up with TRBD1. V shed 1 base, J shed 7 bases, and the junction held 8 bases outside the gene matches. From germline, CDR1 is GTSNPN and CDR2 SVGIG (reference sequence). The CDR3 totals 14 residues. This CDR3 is CAWSGQGVGNTQYF. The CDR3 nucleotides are TGTGCCTGGAGTGGACAGGGAGTAGGAAATACGCAGTATTTT.

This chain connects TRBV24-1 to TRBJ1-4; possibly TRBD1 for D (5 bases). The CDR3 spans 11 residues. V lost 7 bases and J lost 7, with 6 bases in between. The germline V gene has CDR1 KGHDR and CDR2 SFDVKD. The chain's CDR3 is CATSGGEKLFF. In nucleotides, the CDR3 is TGTGCCACCAGCGGGGGTGAAAAACTGTTTTTT.

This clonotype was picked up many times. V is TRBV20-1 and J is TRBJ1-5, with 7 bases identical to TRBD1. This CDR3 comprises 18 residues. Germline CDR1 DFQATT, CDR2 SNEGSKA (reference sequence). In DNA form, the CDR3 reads TGCACCATCTCCGGAGTCGGGACAGACAATTATAGCAATCAGCCCCAGCATTTT. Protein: CTISGVGTDNYSNQPQHF.

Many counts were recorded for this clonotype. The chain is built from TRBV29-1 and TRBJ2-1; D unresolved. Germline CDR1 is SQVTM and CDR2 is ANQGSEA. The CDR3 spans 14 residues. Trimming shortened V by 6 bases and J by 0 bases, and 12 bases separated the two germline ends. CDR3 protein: CSVQTDSSYNEQFF. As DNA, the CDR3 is TGCAGCGTCCAGACGGATAGCTCCTACAATGAGCAGTTCTTC.

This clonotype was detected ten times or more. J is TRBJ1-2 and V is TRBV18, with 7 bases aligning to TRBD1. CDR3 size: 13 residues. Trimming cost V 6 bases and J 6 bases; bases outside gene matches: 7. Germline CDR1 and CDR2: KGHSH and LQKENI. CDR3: CASSEQRGHGYTF. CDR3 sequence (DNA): TGTGCCAGCTCCGAACAAAGGGGGCATGGCTACACCTTC.

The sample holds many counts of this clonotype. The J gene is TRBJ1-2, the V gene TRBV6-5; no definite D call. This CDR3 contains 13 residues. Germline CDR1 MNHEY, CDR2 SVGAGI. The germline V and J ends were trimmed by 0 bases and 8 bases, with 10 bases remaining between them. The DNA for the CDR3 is TGTGCCAGCAGTTACTCGATCTTAAGAGGCTACACCTTC. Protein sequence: CASSYSILRGYTF.

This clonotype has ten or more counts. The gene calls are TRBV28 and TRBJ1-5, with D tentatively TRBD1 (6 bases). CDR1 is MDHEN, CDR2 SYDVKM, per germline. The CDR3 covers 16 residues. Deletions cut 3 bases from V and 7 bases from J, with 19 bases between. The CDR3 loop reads CASSLPGPPGAQPQHF. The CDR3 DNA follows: TGTGCCAGCAGTTTGCCGGGGCCCCCAGGGGCCCAGCCCCAGCATTTT.

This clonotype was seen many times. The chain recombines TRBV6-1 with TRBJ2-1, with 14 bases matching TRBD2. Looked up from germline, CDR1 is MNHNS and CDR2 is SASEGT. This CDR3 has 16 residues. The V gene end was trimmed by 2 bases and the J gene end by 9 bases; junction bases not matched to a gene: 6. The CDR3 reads CASSERGLAGAGEQFF. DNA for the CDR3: TGTGCCAGCAGTGAAAGGGGACTAGCGGGAGCCGGTGAGCAGTTCTTC.

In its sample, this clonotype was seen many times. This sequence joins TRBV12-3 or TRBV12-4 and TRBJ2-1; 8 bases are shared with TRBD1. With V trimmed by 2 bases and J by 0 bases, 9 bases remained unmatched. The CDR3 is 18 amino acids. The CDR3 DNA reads TGTGCCAGCAGTTTATGGCAGGGGGCGACGAGCTCCTACAATGAGCAGTTCTTC. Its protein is CASSLWQGATSSYNEQFF.

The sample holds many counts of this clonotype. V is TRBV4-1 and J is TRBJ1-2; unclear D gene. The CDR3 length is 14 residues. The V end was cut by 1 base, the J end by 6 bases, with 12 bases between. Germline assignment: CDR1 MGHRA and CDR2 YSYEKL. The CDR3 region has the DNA TGCGCCAGCAGCCAAGTCGGCCAAAAAAATGGCTACACCTTC. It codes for CASSQVGQKNGYTF.

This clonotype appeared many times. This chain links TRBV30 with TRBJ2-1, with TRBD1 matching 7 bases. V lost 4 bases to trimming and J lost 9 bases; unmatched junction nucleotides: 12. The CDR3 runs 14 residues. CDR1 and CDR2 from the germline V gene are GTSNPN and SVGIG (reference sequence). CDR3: CAWTLERGLGEQFF. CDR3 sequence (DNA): TGTGCCTGGACCTTAGAGAGGGGGCTCGGTGAGCAGTTCTTC.

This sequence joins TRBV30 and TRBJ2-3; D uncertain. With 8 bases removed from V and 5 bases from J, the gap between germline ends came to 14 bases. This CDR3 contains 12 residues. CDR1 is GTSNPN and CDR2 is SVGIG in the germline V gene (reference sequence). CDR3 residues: CARAGPGDTQYF. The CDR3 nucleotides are TGTGCCCGGGCCGGGCCGGGAGATACGCAGTATTTT. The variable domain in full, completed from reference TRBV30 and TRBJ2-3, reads SQTIHQWPATLVQPVGSPLSLECTVEGTSNPNLYWYRQAAGRGLQLLFYSVGIGQISSEVPQNLSASRPQDRQFILSSKKLLLSDSGFYLCARAGPGDTQYFGPGTRLTVL.